The source of this T cell receptor beta chain is a study of T cell responses to AZD1222 COVID-19 vaccine. Study-wide findings and caveats: Baseline antibody screening turned up just a handful of seropositive AZD1222 recipients. Donors, mostly white British, included more females; clonal diversity was possibly underestimated.

The V segment lost 4 bases and the J segment 4 bases; nucleotides outside the gene matches: 16. Per the germline V gene, CDR1 is SGHAT and CDR2 is FQNNGV. The length of the CDR3 is 18 residues. A remark on this clone: The antigen is not known.

Profiling relied on immunoSEQ multiplex PCR, and the TCRdb table lists in-frame clones only, not all of them. Among under 150,000 clones listed, 93% were seen once. The receptor comes from an adult in good health. The chain joins TRBV11-2 to TRBJ2-1; 7 bases agree with TRBD2. The sample here was peripheral blood, taken on day 0 of AZD1222 vaccination. The CDR3 DNA reads as TGTGCCAGCAGCTCTCCCGGTTTCAGCGGGGTTTCTTACAATGAGCAGTTCTTC. It is translated as CASSSPGFSGVSYNEQFF.